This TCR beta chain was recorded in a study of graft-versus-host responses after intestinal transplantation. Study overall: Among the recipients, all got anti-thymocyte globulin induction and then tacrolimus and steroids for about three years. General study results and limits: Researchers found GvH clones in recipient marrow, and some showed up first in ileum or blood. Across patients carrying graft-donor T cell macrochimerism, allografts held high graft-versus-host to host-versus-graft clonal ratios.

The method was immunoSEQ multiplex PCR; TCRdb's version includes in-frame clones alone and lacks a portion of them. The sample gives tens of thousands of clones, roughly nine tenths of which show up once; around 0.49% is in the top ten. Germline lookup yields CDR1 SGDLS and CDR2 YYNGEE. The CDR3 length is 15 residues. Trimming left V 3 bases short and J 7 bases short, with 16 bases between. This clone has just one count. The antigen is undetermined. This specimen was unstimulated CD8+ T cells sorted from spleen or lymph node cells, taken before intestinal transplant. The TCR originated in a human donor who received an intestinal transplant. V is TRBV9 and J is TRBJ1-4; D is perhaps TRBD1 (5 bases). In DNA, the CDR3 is TGTGCCAGCAGCGCCGGGGGTCGCTTGGGTGAAAAACTGTTTTTT. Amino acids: CASSAGGRLGEKLFF.